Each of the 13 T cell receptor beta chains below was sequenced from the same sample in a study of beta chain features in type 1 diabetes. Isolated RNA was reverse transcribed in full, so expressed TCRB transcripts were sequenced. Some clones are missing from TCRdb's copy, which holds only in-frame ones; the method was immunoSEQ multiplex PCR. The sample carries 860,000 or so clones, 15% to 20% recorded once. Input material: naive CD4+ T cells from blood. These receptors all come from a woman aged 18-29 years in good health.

In DNA, the CDR3 is TGTGCCAGCAGTCCCTGGGCCTCGAACCAAGAGACCCAGTACTTC. This codes for CASSPWASNQETQYF. The rearrangement joins TRBV25-1 to TRBJ2-5; D gene unclear. Deletions cut 5 bases from V and 0 bases from J, with 13 bases between. The CDR3 totals 15 residues. Germline lookup yields CDR1 MGHDK and CDR2 SYGVNS.

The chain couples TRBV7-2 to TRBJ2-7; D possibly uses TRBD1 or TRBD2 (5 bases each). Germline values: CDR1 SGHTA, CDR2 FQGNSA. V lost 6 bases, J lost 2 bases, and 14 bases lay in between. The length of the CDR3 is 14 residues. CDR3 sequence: CASRRGIHTYEQYF. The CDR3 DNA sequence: TGTGCCAGCAGGAGGGGTATACATACCTACGAGCAGTACTTC.

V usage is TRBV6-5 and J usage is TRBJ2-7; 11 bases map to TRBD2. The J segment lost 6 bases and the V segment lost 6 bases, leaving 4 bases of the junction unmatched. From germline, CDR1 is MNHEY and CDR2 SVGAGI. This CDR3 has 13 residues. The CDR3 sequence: CASRLAGGSEQYF. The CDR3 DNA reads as TGTGCCAGCAGGCTAGCGGGAGGCTCCGAGCAGTACTTC.

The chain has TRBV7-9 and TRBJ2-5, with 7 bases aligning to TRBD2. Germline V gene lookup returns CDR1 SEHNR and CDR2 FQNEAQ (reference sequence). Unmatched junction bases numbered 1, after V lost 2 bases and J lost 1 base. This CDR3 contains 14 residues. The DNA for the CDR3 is TGTGCCAGCAGCTTACGCGGGAGCCAAGAGACCCAGTACTTC. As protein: CASSLRGSQETQYF. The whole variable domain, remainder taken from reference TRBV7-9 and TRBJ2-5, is DTGVSQNPRHKITKRGQNVTFRCDPISEHNRLYWYRQTLGQGPEFLTYFQNEAQLEKSRLLSDRFSAERPKGSFSTLEIQRTEQGDSAMYLCASSLRGSQETQYFGPGTRLLVL.

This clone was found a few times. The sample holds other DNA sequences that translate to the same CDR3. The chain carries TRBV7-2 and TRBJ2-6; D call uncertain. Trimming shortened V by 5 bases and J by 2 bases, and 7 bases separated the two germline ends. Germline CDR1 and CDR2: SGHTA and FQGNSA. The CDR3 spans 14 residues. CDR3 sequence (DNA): TGTGCCAGCAGCCCGTCGGCTGGGGCCAACGTCCTGACTTTC. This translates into CASSPSAGANVLTF.

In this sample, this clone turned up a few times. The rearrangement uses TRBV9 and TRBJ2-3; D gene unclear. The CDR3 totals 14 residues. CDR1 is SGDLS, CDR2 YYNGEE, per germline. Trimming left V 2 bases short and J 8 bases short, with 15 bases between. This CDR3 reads CASSVGLQWPTQYF. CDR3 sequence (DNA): TGTGCCAGCAGCGTGGGATTACAATGGCCTACGCAGTATTTT.

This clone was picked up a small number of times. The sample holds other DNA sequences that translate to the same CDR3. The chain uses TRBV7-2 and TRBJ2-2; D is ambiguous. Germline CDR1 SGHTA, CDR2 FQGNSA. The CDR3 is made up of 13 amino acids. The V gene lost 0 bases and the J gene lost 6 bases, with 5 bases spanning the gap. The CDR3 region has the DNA TGTGCCAGCAGCTTAGCAGGGCCCGGGGAGCTGTTTTTT. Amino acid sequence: CASSLAGPGELFF.

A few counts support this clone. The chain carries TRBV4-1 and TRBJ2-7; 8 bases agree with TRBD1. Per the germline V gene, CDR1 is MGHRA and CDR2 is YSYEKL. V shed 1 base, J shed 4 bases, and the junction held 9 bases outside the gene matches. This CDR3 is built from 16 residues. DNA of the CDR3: TGCGCCAGCAGCCAAGGACGACAGGGGACCCGATACGAGCAGTACTTC. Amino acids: CASSQGRQGTRYEQYF.

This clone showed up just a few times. The CDR3 DNA reads TGTGCCAGCTCACCACCTCTGCCCGGGGAGCAGTTCTTC. Its translation is CASSPPLPGEQFF. The V call is TRBV18, the J call TRBJ2-1; no definite D call. The CDR3 totals 13 residues. Germline assignment: CDR1 KGHSH and CDR2 LQKENI. V shed 0 bases and J shed 10 bases, with 10 bases lying between them.

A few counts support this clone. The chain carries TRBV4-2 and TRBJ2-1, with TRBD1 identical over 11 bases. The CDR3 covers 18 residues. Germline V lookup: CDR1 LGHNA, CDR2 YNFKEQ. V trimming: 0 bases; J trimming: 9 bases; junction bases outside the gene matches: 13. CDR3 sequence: CASSQEPRGTGGIGEQFF. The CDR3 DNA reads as TGTGCCAGCAGCCAAGAGCCTCGGGGGACAGGGGGTATAGGTGAGCAGTTCTTC.

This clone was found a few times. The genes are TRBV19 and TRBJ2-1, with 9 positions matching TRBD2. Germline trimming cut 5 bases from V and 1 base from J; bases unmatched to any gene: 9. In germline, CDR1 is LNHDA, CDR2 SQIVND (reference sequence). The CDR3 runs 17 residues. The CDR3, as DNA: TGTGCCAGTAGTGCCCAACCTAGCGGGACTTCCTACAATGAGCAGTTCTTC. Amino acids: CASSAQPSGTSYNEQFF.

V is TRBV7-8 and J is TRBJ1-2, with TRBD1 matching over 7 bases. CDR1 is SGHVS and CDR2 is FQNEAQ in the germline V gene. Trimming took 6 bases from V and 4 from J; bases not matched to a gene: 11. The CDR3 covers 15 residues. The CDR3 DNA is TGTGCCAGCAGTAACCGGTTCGACAGGGCCTATGGCTACACCTTC. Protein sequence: CASSNRFDRAYGYTF.

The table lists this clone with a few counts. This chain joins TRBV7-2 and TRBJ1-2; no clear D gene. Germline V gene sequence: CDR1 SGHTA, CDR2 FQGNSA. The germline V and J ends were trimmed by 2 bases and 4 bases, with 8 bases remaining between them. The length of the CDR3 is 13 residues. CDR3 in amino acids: CASSLIRAYGYTF. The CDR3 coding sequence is TGTGCCAGCAGCTTAATAAGGGCCTATGGCTACACCTTC.